This TCR beta chain was captured in a study of CD8 T cells in Susac syndrome. V was shortened by 7 bases and J by 6 bases, with 19 bases between the two germline ends. Germline V gene data show CDR1 as SGHAT and CDR2 as FQNNGV. The CDR3 has 15 residues. The authors reverse transcribed roughly 0.5 to 1 ug RNA with random hexamers. It was immunoSEQ multiplex PCR that amplified TCR beta CDR3 across 54 Vbeta and 13 Jbeta. A single record per CDR3 protein comes from TCRdb applying MiXCR to the immunoSEQ multiplex PCR reads. Of around 200,000 distinct CDR3 sequences listed, 85% to 95% are singletons. This sequence originates from a human donor in good health. The chain combines TRBV11-2 with TRBJ2-1; no clear D gene. The sample comprised CD4+ T cells from PBMCs. As DNA, the CDR3 is TGTGCCAGCACCGTTAGTGGCAGCCAAATCAATGAGCAGTTCTTC. Translated: CASTVSGSQINEQFF.